The 22 T cell receptor beta chains given below trace back to one sample, sequenced in a study of blood T cells in healthy people across ages. Alongside a J-beta primer mix, a sample-barcoded 5' primer served in a second PCR lasting roughly 7 to 12 cycles. TCRdb independently ran MiXCR on the 5' RACE reads; one entry per CDR3 protein. The table lists about 2 million distinct CDR3 sequences, 49% of them singletons. The sample was blood. Receptor source: a woman aged 40 to 55 in good health.

This clonotype showed up just once. The chain is built from TRBV20-1 and TRBJ2-5, with 15 bases that match TRBD2. CDR3 size: 16 residues. Germline-derived CDR1 and CDR2 are DFQATT and SNEGSKA (reference sequence). The trim removed 5 bases at V and 5 bases at J, leaving 9 bases unmatched. CDR3 protein: CSASRTSGGALETQYF. The CDR3 nucleotides are TGCAGTGCTTCTCGGACTAGCGGGGGGGCCTTGGAGACCCAGTACTTC.

About this clonotype: The germline gene is not matched at one end of the junction; a read error may be the cause. The V call is TRBV2, the J call TRBJ2-3; D unresolved. The CDR3 totals 12 residues. CDR1 is SNHLY, CDR2 FYNNEI, per germline. CDR3 sequence: CASGEVGDTQYF. The CDR3 coding sequence is TGTGCCAGCGGTGAAGTTGGGGATACGCAGTATTTT.

This clonotype was detected only a few times. This chain joins TRBV20-1 and TRBJ2-3; unclear D gene. The CDR3 is made up of 17 amino acids. Trimming took off 0 bases at V and 4 bases at J, with 20 bases between the two ends. CDR1 and CDR2 from the germline V gene are DFQATT and SNEGSKA (reference sequence). Written as DNA, the CDR3 is TGCAGTGCTAGAGACCTCGCCTCGGGCCCTGCACCAGATACGCAGTATTTT. This codes for CSARDLASGPAPDTQYF.

The chain combines TRBV5-6 with TRBJ2-7; D is possibly TRBD1 (6 bases). The last part of the DNA fits TRBJ2-4 better; the J call may be wrong. Germline loops: CDR1 SGHDT, CDR2 YYEEEE. This CDR3 has 14 amino acids. The CDR3, as DNA: TGTGCCAGCAGCCAACAGGGAGTGCGAAACATTCAGTACTTC. Protein sequence: CASSQQGVRNIQYF.

The chain joins TRBV7-6 to TRBJ2-1; 12 bases fit TRBD2. The V gene's germline CDR1 is SGHVS and CDR2 FNYEAQ. Trimming cost V 4 bases and J 9 bases; bases outside gene matches: 7. This CDR3 is 15 amino acids long. The CDR3 sequence is CASSSRTSGIAEQFF. The CDR3 region has the DNA TGTGCCAGCAGCTCTAGGACTAGCGGGATCGCTGAGCAGTTCTTC.

CDR3 DNA: TGTGCCAGCAGCAAAGATGAGTTTTTCAACGGAGAGGCCCAGTACTTC. Amino acids: CASSKDEFFNGEAQYF. The rearrangement joins TRBV21-1 to TRBJ2-5. TRBV21-1 corresponds to a pseudogene. The CDR3 covers 16 residues.

This chain connects TRBV20-1 to TRBJ1-1, with TRBD1 identical over 10 bases. The V and J ends lost 0 bases and 4 bases, in that order; junction bases with no gene match: 5. The CDR3 has 15 amino acids. Germline values: CDR1 DFQATT, CDR2 SNEGSKA (reference sequence). CDR3 DNA sequence: TGCAGTGCTAGAGATCCCCGGACAGGGGGCACTGAAGCTTTCTTT. As protein: CSARDPRTGGTEAFF.

This clonotype was detected many times. The V and J genes are TRBV7-9 and TRBJ2-2, with 7 bases matching TRBD2. There are 15 residues in the CDR3. V was clipped by 5 bases and J by 1 base; unmatched bases: 4. Germline values: CDR1 SEHNR, CDR2 FQNEAQ (reference sequence). The CDR3 DNA sequence: TGTGCCAGCAGCCTGGGGGGGGTGAACACCGGGGAGCTGTTTTTT. Encoded protein: CASSLGGVNTGELFF.

This clonotype was counted only a few times. The J gene is TRBJ2-7, the V gene TRBV28, with 8 bases fitting TRBD1. The trim removed 4 bases at V and 3 bases at J, leaving 5 bases unmatched. Looked up from germline, CDR1 is MDHEN and CDR2 is SYDVKM. CDR3 length: 14 amino acids. CDR3 nucleotide sequence: TGTGCCAGCAGTTCGGGGGACAGGTACTACGAGCAGTACTTC. It codes for CASSSGDRYYEQYF. The full variable domain, its missing parts supplied by reference TRBV28 and TRBJ2-7, is DVKVTQSSRYLVKRTGEKVFLECVQDMDHENMFWYRQDPGLGLRLIYFSYDVKMKEKGDIPEGYSVSREKKERFSLILESASTNQTSMYLCASSSGDRYYEQYFGPGTRLTVT.

The chain has TRBV28 and TRBJ2-6; no firm D call. Between the trimmed V and J ends, which lost 7 bases and 0 bases, there was a span of 10 bases. The CDR3 is made up of 15 amino acids. Germline CDR1 and CDR2: MDHEN and SYDVKM. CDR3 DNA: TGTGCCAGCACCTTTATGGGCTCTGGGGCCAACGTCCTGACTTTC. Its protein is CASTFMGSGANVLTF. The complete variable domain, with remaining parts taken from reference TRBV28 and TRBJ2-6, reads DVKVTQSSRYLVKRTGEKVFLECVQDMDHENMFWYRQDPGLGLRLIYFSYDVKMKEKGDIPEGYSVSREKKERFSLILESASTNQTSMYLCASTFMGSGANVLTFGAGSRLTVL.

This chain joins TRBV20-1 and TRBJ2-3; TRBD2 aligns across 12 bases. V was clipped by 3 bases and J by 3 bases; unmatched bases: 4. This CDR3 comprises 15 residues. The germline CDR1 and CDR2 sequences are DFQATT and SNEGSKA (reference sequence). CDR3: CSARPSGGATDTQYF. The CDR3 DNA sequence: TGCAGTGCTAGGCCTAGCGGGGGGGCGACAGATACGCAGTATTTT.

This chain connects TRBV5-1 to TRBJ2-2; D ambiguous. This CDR3 is 15 amino acids long. Germline-derived CDR1 and CDR2 are SGHRS and YFSETQ. Trimming stripped 4 bases from V and 1 base from J, with 11 bases between. The CDR3, as DNA: TGCGCCAGCAGCGTAACACTGGGGAACACCGGGGAGCTGTTTTTT. It encodes CASSVTLGNTGELFF. Looking up the rest from reference TRBV5-1 and TRBJ2-2 gives the full variable domain: KAGVTQTPRYLIKTRGQQVTLSCSPISGHRSVSWYQQTPGQGLQFLFEYFSETQRNKGNFPGRFSGRQFSNSRSEMNVSTLELGDSALYLCASSVTLGNTGELFFGEGSRLTVL.

This clonotype was found a few times. The chain carries TRBV28 and TRBJ2-7, with 11 bases that match TRBD1. Germline values: CDR1 MDHEN, CDR2 SYDVKM. J gave up 5 bases and V 6 bases, and 6 bases lay outside the gene matches. This CDR3 contains 14 residues. DNA of the CDR3: TGTGCCAGCAGCAAGGACAGGGGGCTCCACGAGCAGTACTTC. Translated: CASSKDRGLHEQYF.

To note about this clonotype: One end of the junction fails to match germline, which may point to a read error. V usage is TRBV5-1 and J usage is TRBJ2-3, with D possibly being TRBD2 (7 bases). Germline-derived CDR1 and CDR2 are SGHRS and YFSETQ. This CDR3 comprises 16 residues. The CDR3 is CASSLSAGASTDTQYF. CDR3 DNA: TGTGCCAGCAGCTTATCTGCGGGGGCAAGCACAGATACGCAGTATTTT. Full variable domain (missing parts from reference TRBV5-1 and TRBJ2-3): KAGVTQTPRYLIKTRGQQVTLSCSPISGHRSVSWYQQTPGQGLQFLFEYFSETQRNKGNFPGRFSGRQFSNSRSEMNVSTLELGDSALYLCASSLSAGASTDTQYFGPGTRLTVL.

V and J are TRBV4-1 and TRBJ1-4; the D gene is possibly TRBD1 (5 bases). This CDR3 has 15 amino acids. Germline V gene lookup returns CDR1 MGHRA and CDR2 YSYEKL. Deletions cut 4 bases from V and 6 bases from J, with 15 bases between. The CDR3 region is CASSLRSGRDEKLFF. DNA for the CDR3: TGCGCCAGCAGCCTCAGGTCGGGGCGGGATGAAAAACTGTTTTTT.

This chain links TRBV11-2 with TRBJ2-1, with D possibly matching TRBD2 (5 bases). CDR3 size: 16 residues. V gave up 0 bases and J gave up 6 bases, with 15 bases separating them. Germline CDR1 reads SGHAT; CDR2 reads FQNNGV. The DNA of the CDR3 is TGTGCCAGCAGCTTAGAAAATAAAGGACTTGGCAATGAGCAGTTCTTC. Its protein product is CASSLENKGLGNEQFF. Using reference TRBV11-2 and TRBJ2-1 for the parts outside the CDR3, the full variable domain is EAGVAQSPRYKIIEKRQSVAFWCNPISGHATLYWYQQILGQGPKLLIQFQNNGVVDDSQLPKDRFSAERLKGVDSTLKIQPAKLEDSAVYLCASSLENKGLGNEQFFGPGTRLTVL.

V and J are TRBV12-3 or TRBV12-4 and TRBJ2-3; D ambiguous. The length of the CDR3 is 18 residues. V was pared by 3 bases and J by 0 bases, with 19 bases between. The CDR3 spells CASSFGLWEQSSTDTQYF. DNA of the CDR3: TGTGCCAGCAGTTTCGGGTTGTGGGAACAATCGAGCACAGATACGCAGTATTTT.

This clonotype has only a few counts. The chain couples TRBV20-1 to TRBJ2-6; 15 bases are shared with TRBD2. Germline V gives CDR1 DFQATT, CDR2 SNEGSKA (reference sequence). Trimming removed 6 bases from V and 2 bases from J; junction bases left unmatched: 11. The CDR3 contains 19 residues. CDR3 sequence reads: CSANDPRTSGGAGANVLTF. CDR3 bases: TGCAGTGCCAACGATCCCAGGACTAGCGGGGGGGCTGGGGCCAACGTCCTGACTTTC.

The CDR3 coding sequence is TGTGCCACCAGTGGACAGGGGGCGTCCGGGGAGCTGTTTTTT. This sequence encodes CATSGQGASGELFF. The chain employs TRBV24-1 and TRBJ2-2; 10 bases map to TRBD1. Germline CDR1 reads KGHDR; CDR2 reads SFDVKD. Losses at the gene ends were 5 bases for V and 6 bases for J; bases not matched to a gene: 2. The CDR3 sequence is 14 residues long.

The sample holds many counts of this clonotype. The chain combines TRBV11-1 with TRBJ2-7; the match to TRBD2 covers 7 bases. V dropped 5 bases and J dropped 4; count of bases not matched to a gene: 5. Per the germline V gene, CDR1 is SGHAT and CDR2 is FQDESV (reference sequence). The CDR3 has 13 residues. As DNA, the CDR3 is TGTGCCAGCAGCGCGGGGGACTCTTACGAGCAGTACTTC. This encodes CASSAGDSYEQYF. The variable domain in full, with the rest retrieved from reference TRBV11-1 and TRBJ2-7, is EAEVAQSPRYKITEKSQAVAFWCDPISGHATLYWYRQILGQGPELLVQFQDESVVDDSQLPKDRFSAERLKGVDSTLKIQPAELGDSAMYLCASSAGDSYEQYFGPGTRLTVT.

The CDR3 bases are TGTGCCAGCAGTCCCCCCTCCAGGGGCTACACCTTC. Protein sequence: CASSPPSRGYTF. This chain links TRBV28 with TRBJ1-2; D uncertain. The CDR3 length is 12 residues. V lost 5 bases and J lost 8, with 12 bases in between. Germline lookup yields CDR1 MDHEN and CDR2 SYDVKM.

V is TRBV6-2 or TRBV6-3 and J is TRBJ2-7, with D perhaps TRBD1 (5 bases). This CDR3 comprises 16 residues. V lost 8 bases and J lost 1, with 21 bases in between. Germline V CDR1 and CDR2: MNHEY, SVGEGT. As DNA, the CDR3 is TGTGCCAGCGCCGTAAGGATGGAGACAGCATCCTACGAGCAGTACTTC. Its protein product is CASAVRMETASYEQYF.